One T cell receptor beta chain is described in this entry. Germline lookup yields CDR1 KGHSH and CDR2 LQKENI. This CDR3 contains 14 residues. V dropped 3 bases and J dropped 2; count of bases not matched to a gene: 2. This specimen comes from a study of blood T cell repertoires in COVID-19. The wider study: Samples taken during acute and convalescent COVID-19 were collected in the United States, Italy and Spain.

In the source study's methods: Reference gene primer amplification gave nucleated cell count estimates. Only in-frame clones appear in the TCRdb table, and some are missing; sequencing was by immunoSEQ multiplex PCR. Clone size and V and J calls were adopted from that table, with D and trimming inferred from the DNA. The sample holds around 250,000 clones; roughly 84% are singletons and the top ten take approximately 1.5%. This receptor was taken from a woman in her 40s who had recovered from COVID-19. The sequencing input was peripheral blood. This chain links TRBV18 with TRBJ2-7; TRBD1 aligns across 9 bases. The CDR3 DNA reads TGTGCCAGCTCACCGGACAGGGGAGCCTACGAGCAGTACTTC. Its protein is CASSPDRGAYEQYF.